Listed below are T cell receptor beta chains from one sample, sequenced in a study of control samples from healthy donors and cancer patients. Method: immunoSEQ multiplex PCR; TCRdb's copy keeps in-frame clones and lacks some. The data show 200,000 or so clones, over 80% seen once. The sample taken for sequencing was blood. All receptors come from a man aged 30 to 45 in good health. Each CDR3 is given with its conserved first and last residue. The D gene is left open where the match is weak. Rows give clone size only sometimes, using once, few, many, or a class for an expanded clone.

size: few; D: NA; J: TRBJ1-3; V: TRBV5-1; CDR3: CASSQKAGSSGNTIYF; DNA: TGCGCCAGCAGCCAAAAAGCAGGGTCTTCAGGAAACACCATATATTTT
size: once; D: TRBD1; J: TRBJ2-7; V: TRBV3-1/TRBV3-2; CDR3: CASSPGQGYEQYF; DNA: TGTGCCAGCAGCCCGGGACAGGGTTACGAGCAGTACTTC
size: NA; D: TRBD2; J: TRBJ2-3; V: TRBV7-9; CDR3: CASSPLGLATQYF; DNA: TGTGCCAGCAGCCCTTTGGGACTAGCGACGCAGTATTTT
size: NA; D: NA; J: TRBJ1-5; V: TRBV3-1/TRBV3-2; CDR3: CASSPGTYSNQPQHF; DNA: TGTGCCAGCAGCCCCGGGACCTATAGCAATCAGCCCCAGCATTTT
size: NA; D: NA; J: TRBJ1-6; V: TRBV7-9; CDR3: CASSLAFGGSPLHF; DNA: TGTGCCAGCAGCTTAGCGTTTGGGGGATCACCCCTCCACTTT
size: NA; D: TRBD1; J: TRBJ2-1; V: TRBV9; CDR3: CASSADRASYNEQFF; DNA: TGTGCCAGCAGCGCGGACAGGGCCTCCTACAATGAGCAGTTCTTC
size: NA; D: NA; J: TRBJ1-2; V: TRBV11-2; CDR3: CASNLGAVNYGYTF; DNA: TGTGCCAGCAACTTAGGTGCTGTCAACTATGGCTACACCTTC
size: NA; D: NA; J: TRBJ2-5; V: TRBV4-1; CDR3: CASSQVPGYQETQYF; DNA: TGCGCCAGCAGCCAAGTTCCGGGGTACCAAGAGACCCAGTACTTC
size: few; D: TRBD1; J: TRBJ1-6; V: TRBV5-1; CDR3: CASSSGTAYNSPLHF; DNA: TGCGCCAGCAGCTCCGGGACAGCCTATAATTCACCCCTCCACTTT
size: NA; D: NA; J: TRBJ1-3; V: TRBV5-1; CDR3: CASSLGPGAISGNTIYF; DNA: TGCGCCAGCAGCTTGGGGCCGGGGGCCATCTCTGGAAACACCATATATTTT
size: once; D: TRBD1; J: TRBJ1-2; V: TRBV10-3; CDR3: CAISEPRQGDYGYTF; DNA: TGTGCCATCAGTGAGCCTCGTCAGGGGGACTATGGCTACACCTTC
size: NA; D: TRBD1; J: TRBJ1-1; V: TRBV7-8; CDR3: CASSIKTGTGMTEAFF; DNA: TGTGCCAGCAGCATAAAAACCGGGACAGGGATGACTGAAGCTTTCTTT
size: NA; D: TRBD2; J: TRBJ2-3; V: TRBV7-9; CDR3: CASSLSPTSPRTDTQYF; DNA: TGTGCCAGCAGCTTAAGTCCGACTAGCCCCCGTACAGATACGCAGTATTTT